This entry lists 11 T cell receptor beta chains sequenced from one sample in a study of cytotoxic CD8 clonotypes in ibrutinib-treated CLL. Measured with immunoSEQ multiplex PCR; TCRdb has only the in-frame clones, and not every one. The sample has roughly 180,000 clones, around 72% seen once; the top ten hold around an eighth. This sample comprised PBMCs, obtained after 24 months of ibrutinib treatment. Receptors originate from a human donor with chronic lymphocytic leukemia.

This chain connects TRBV27 to TRBJ2-7; no definite D call. Germline lookup yields CDR1 MNHEY and CDR2 SMNVEV (reference sequence). CDR3 length: 13 residues. Trimming left V 5 bases short and J 3 bases short, with 11 bases between. CDR3 sequence reads: CASSATLGYEQYF. DNA of the CDR3: TGTGCCAGCAGTGCCACTTTGGGCTACGAGCAGTACTTC.

J is TRBJ2-3 and V is TRBV11-1, with 13 bases matching TRBD2. Germline loops: CDR1 SGHAT, CDR2 FQDESV (reference sequence). J gave up 4 bases and V 5 bases, and 6 bases lay outside the gene matches. CDR3 length: 16 amino acids. The CDR3 loop reads CASSALAGGLADTQYF. For the CDR3, the DNA is TGTGCCAGCAGCGCACTAGCGGGAGGGTTGGCAGATACGCAGTATTTT.

This clone occurred a few times. V gene TRBV7-8 combines with J gene TRBJ2-6; perhaps D is TRBD1 or TRBD2 (5 bases each). The CDR3 runs to 19 residues. The V and J ends lost 4 bases and 3 bases respectively, with 22 bases between them. In germline, CDR1 is SGHVS, CDR2 FQNEAQ. DNA of the CDR3: TGTGCCAGCAGCTCAGGCCTCCGAACGGGAAGGGGTGGGGCCAACGTCCTGACTTTC. Encoded protein: CASSSGLRTGRGGANVLTF.

This clone showed up just a few times. The CDR3 coding sequence is TGTGCCAGCAGCTTAGGCGGGAGTGGATACGAGCAGTACTTC. Its protein product is CASSLGGSGYEQYF. The chain couples TRBV7-2 to TRBJ2-7; TRBD2 aligns across 7 bases. V was pared by 1 base and J by 4 bases, with 4 bases of the junction left unmatched. The CDR3 has 14 residues. Germline V gene data show CDR1 as SGHTA and CDR2 as FQGNSA.

The V gene is TRBV29-1, the J gene TRBJ2-1; D not certain. There are 14 residues in the CDR3. V was shortened by 4 bases and J by 7 bases, with 17 bases between the two germline ends. The V gene's germline CDR1 is SQVTM and CDR2 ANQGSEA. This CDR3 is CSVVVVLSLNEQFF. The CDR3 bases are TGCAGCGTTGTGGTTGTTCTCTCCTTGAATGAGCAGTTCTTC.

V gene TRBV5-4 combines with J gene TRBJ2-1, with no clear D. This CDR3 contains 13 residues. Trimming stripped 4 bases from V and 5 bases from J, with 10 bases between. The germline V gene has CDR1 SGHNT and CDR2 YYREEE (reference sequence). The CDR3 nucleotides are TGTGCCAGCAGCCTCGACCCCGACAATGAGCAGTTCTTC. Protein: CASSLDPDNEQFF.

The rearrangement uses TRBV27 and TRBJ2-3; D possibly corresponds to TRBD1 (6 bases). Germline V gene data show CDR1 as MNHEY and CDR2 as SMNVEV (reference sequence). Between the trimmed V and J ends, which lost 3 bases and 2 bases, there was a span of 18 bases. The CDR3 contains 17 residues. The CDR3 DNA is TGTGCCAGCAGTTTCACCCAAACAGGGTTTCACACAGATACGCAGTATTTT. Translation gives CASSFTQTGFHTDTQYF.

The V call is TRBV5-1, the J call TRBJ2-1; 11 positions agree with TRBD1. Germline V gene lookup returns CDR1 SGHRS and CDR2 YFSETQ. Germline trimming cut 4 bases from V and 8 bases from J; bases unmatched to any gene: 11. CDR3 length: 16 residues. In nucleotides, the CDR3 is TGCGCCAGCAGCCCAGGGACAGGGGGTGTGTTGTATGAGCAGTTCTTC. This codes for CASSPGTGGVLYEQFF.

This clone was recorded a few times. The chain has TRBV7-8 and TRBJ2-7; D may correspond to TRBD1 or TRBD2 (5 bases each). Trimming took off 8 bases at V and 0 bases at J, with 8 bases between the two ends. In germline, CDR1 is SGHVS, CDR2 FQNEAQ. The CDR3 spans 12 residues. The CDR3 loop is CASGDVSYEQYF. CDR3 sequence (DNA): TGTGCCAGCGGGGACGTCTCCTACGAGCAGTACTTC.

The chain joins TRBV25-1 to TRBJ1-1, with D perhaps TRBD1 (6 bases). The CDR3 length is 14 residues. Germline V gene sequence: CDR1 MGHDK, CDR2 SYGVNS. The V and J ends lost 8 bases and 4 bases respectively, with 17 bases between them. For the CDR3, the DNA is TGTGCCAGCCGCCCGGGGGGGGCGGTCACTGAAGCTTTCTTT. It codes for CASRPGGAVTEAFF. Complete variable domain (other parts from reference TRBV25-1 and TRBJ1-1): EADIYQTPRYLVIGTGKKITLECSQTMGHDKMYWYQQDPGMELHLIHYSYGVNSTEKGDLSSESTVSRIRTEHFPLTLESARPSHTSQYLCASRPGGAVTEAFFGQGTRLTVV.

The genes are TRBV5-6 and TRBJ2-3, with 10 bases matching TRBD2. The CDR3 runs 14 residues. The germline V gene encodes CDR1 SGHDT and CDR2 YYEEEE. V shed 4 bases and J 2 bases; nucleotides not matched to a gene: 1. The CDR3 reads CASSLAGATDTQYF. DNA of the CDR3: TGTGCCAGCAGCCTAGCGGGGGCCACAGATACGCAGTATTTT.